This TCR beta chain was profiled in a study of T cells expressing NK-cell markers. In the study overall: It was sorted CD3+CD56+NKG2C+, CD3+CD56+NKG2C- and CD3+CD56-NKG2C+ T cells that supplied the TCR beta repertoires. The authors sequenced eight donors, of whom seven were HCMV-seropositive and one was seronegative. Notes on the study in general: As a fraction of CD8+ T cells, dominant NKG2C+ clonotypes reached about 1.0-7.5% in six donors.

The CDR3 length is 14 residues. Germline CDR1 DFQATT, CDR2 SNEGSKA (reference sequence). 5'RACE template switching with UMIs produced the TCR beta cDNA. After re-calling the 5' RACE reads, TCRdb lists one entry per CDR3 protein, DNA absent. This sample's table has some 390,000 distinct CDR3 sequences. On this clonotype itself: The antigen remains unidentified.

Sequences were obtained from blood T cells: a sorted CD56 or NKG2C T cell subset, CD4+ or CD8+ T cells, or bulk PBMC T cells (not recorded which). The chain combines TRBV20-1 with TRBJ2-2; TCRdb names TRBD1, which stays unverified in the absence of DNA. The receptor's source is a woman in her 50s in good health. Here the CDR3 reads CSARGAAAGGELFF.